This note documents a single T cell receptor beta chain sequence. Its binding antigen is unknown. Per-nucleotide qualities are absent, and no much larger clonotype sits a single base away. For TCR beta library preparation, about 2 micrograms of genomic DNA were extracted from the cryopreserved PBMCs. Longitudinal blood samples from CLL patients on ibrutinib monotherapy underwent high-throughput TCR beta sequencing. The patients took part in an open-label, single-center phase 2 trial of ibrutinib monotherapy. The data are from a study of cytotoxic CD8 clonotypes in ibrutinib-treated CLL (dated by TCRdb to the early 2020s). With regard to the full study: In this cohort, over 14 patients were treatment-naive and some 10 were relapsed/refractory, while 17 to 18 had unmutated IGHV. Responses were partial in some 24 patients and complete in 2; after median 68 months follow-up, roughly 14 stayed in remission and some twelve progressed. Samples at response were collected after a median of roughly twelve months of treatment, with a range of about 6 to 36 months. An average of roughly 250,000 productive templates and some 100,000 productive rearrangements was obtained per sample. Longitudinal samples were available for about 30% of the roughly 90 trial participants. Cryopreserved peripheral blood mononuclear cells were obtained prior to treatment, at the time of response, and at either disease progression or sustained remission.

Each clonotype received, on average, about 9.7x coverage in deep resolution sequencing performed on a MiSeq, where the target depth lay between 1 in 1 million and 1 in 200,000 T cells. The immunoSEQ hsTCRB Kit was used to generate TCR beta libraries. The paper's data handling went like this. ImmunoSEQ Data Assistant and ImmunoSEQ Analyzer were used for data analysis, and V, D and J genes were assigned according to IMGT definitions. Clonality, which ranges from 0 to 1, was calculated as one minus the normalized Shannon entropy of productive rearrangement frequencies. Public clonotype analysis was restricted to overrepresented clonotypes comprising at least 0.05% of each patient's repertoire. Repertoires from some 13 age-matched healthy donors in immuneACCESS were used as clonality controls. What TCRdb holds here is the immuneACCESS table cut down to in-frame rearrangements. Part of the clones is not present; checked against another copy, under half of the missing clones reflect an unresolved V gene, and the others are unexplained. From that table come the V and J calls and clone size; the DNA was used to work out D and trimming. This sample lists more than 11,000 clones; 55% to 75% were detected once. The ten largest clones capture about 5.7% of the sample.

Spanning cysteine to phenylalanine, the CDR3 consists of 14 amino acids. CDR3 DNA only is kept here, 42 bases in frame from base 1. The germline V gene (reference sequence) specifies SGHAT as CDR1 and FQDESV as CDR2. Trimming removed 5 bases from V and 1 base from J, leaving 11 bases between the germline ends. The research as a whole found: At baseline, clonality was higher than in age-matched healthy donors and showed a strong correlation with circulating CD8+ T-cell counts. Clonality increased at ibrutinib response, stayed stable in sustained remission, and fell back toward baseline at progression. Public clonotypes were rare and either shrank or stayed stable during treatment, and the rise in clonality at ibrutinib response reflected expansion of private clonotypes. Sampling times were not matched between patients in sustained remission and patients whose disease was progressing, and lymph node repertoires were not examined.

This sequence uses TRBV11-1 and TRBJ1-1; the D gene is unclear. This TCR was recovered from a human donor with chronic lymphocytic leukemia. Sequences were derived from PBMCs, sampled before ibrutinib treatment. The nucleotide sequence is given as TGTGCCAGCAGCCCCCGGTCGGCGAACACTGAAGCTTTCTTT. This is translated as CASSPRSANTEAFF.